The 22 T cell receptor beta chains below come from one sample, sequenced in a study of T cells after yellow fever vaccination. TCRdb reprocessed the 5' RACE reads with MiXCR, giving one entry per CDR3 protein. In the table there are 310,000 or so distinct CDR3 sequences, around 3.6% of which are singletons. Sequencing was performed on PBMCs, taken on the day of the yellow fever booster vaccination. Source of these receptors: a man aged 18 to 35 who received the YFV17D yellow fever vaccine.

This rearrangement joins TRBV12-5 to TRBJ1-6; D is undetermined. Trimming cost V 4 bases and J 5 bases, with 9 bases left between them. The CDR3 has 14 amino acids. Germline V gene lookup returns CDR1 LGHNT and CDR2 FRNRAP. In DNA, the CDR3 is TGTGCTAGTGGTTGGATGACACATAATTCACCCCTCCACTTT. Protein sequence: CASGWMTHNSPLHF.

This clonotype was detected ten times or more. This chain links TRBV5-1 with TRBJ2-5; D gene ambiguous. This CDR3 has 15 residues. Looked up from germline, CDR1 is SGHRS and CDR2 is YFSETQ. The V end lost 0 bases, the J end lost 2 bases, and 11 bases lay between the germline ends. The CDR3 loop is CASSLVLARQETQYF. Written as DNA, the CDR3 is TGCGCCAGCAGCTTGGTTTTGGCCAGACAAGAGACCCAGTACTTC.

This clonotype was found many times. The J gene is TRBJ2-7, the V gene TRBV6-2 or TRBV6-3; 10 bases line up with TRBD2. The CDR3 extends over 14 amino acids. The germline V gene has CDR1 MNHEY and CDR2 SVGEGT. Trimming took 6 bases from V and 5 from J; bases not matched to a gene: 7. CDR3 DNA: TGTGCCAGCAGAACACTAGCGGGGAGCGACGAGCAGTACTTC. It specifies CASRTLAGSDEQYF.

The chain combines TRBV6-5 with TRBJ1-1, with D possibly TRBD1 on 5 matching bases. The ends were cut back, 3 bases at V and 0 bases at J, with 11 bases in the middle. CDR1 MNHEY and CDR2 SVGAGI come from the germline V gene. This CDR3 spans 15 amino acids. CDR3 nucleotides: TGTGCCAGCAGTTATGCGGCAGGGATGAACACTGAAGCTTTCTTT. This translates into CASSYAAGMNTEAFF.

This clonotype was counted ten times or more. The rearrangement links TRBV5-1 to TRBJ1-1; 7 nucleotides match TRBD1. With V trimmed by 0 bases and J by 4 bases, 12 bases remained unmatched. The length of the CDR3 is 17 residues. Looked up from germline, CDR1 is SGHRS and CDR2 is YFSETQ. The CDR3 reads CASSLASGGAGGTEAFF. The CDR3 bases are TGCGCCAGCAGCTTGGCCTCGGGGGGGGCAGGGGGCACTGAAGCTTTCTTT.

The chain uses TRBV6-5 and TRBJ1-2; tentatively, D is TRBD1 (5 bases). This CDR3 contains 15 residues. Germline CDR1 reads MNHEY; CDR2 reads SVGAGI. V lost 6 bases, J lost 1 base, and 15 bases lay in between. The CDR3: CASSPYVGGNYGYTF. DNA for the CDR3: TGTGCCAGCAGCCCTTACGTGGGGGGTAACTATGGCTACACCTTC.

This clonotype was counted many times. The rearrangement links TRBV5-5 to TRBJ1-5, with D maybe TRBD1 (5 bases). This CDR3 is built from 14 residues. Trimming removed 4 bases from V and 7 bases from J, with 15 bases in between. Germline V gives CDR1 SGHKS, CDR2 YYEKEE (reference sequence). Here the CDR3 DNA reads TGTGCCAGCAGCGGGCCAGGGACGGAACAGCCCCAGCATTTT. Protein: CASSGPGTEQPQHF.

This clonotype was recorded a few times. The gene calls are TRBV2 and TRBJ2-7; 10 bases are shared with TRBD2. CDR3 size: 14 residues. CDR1 is SNHLY and CDR2 is FYNNEI in the germline V gene. V lost 6 bases and J lost 6; bases outside the gene matches: 8. In nucleotides, the CDR3 is TGTGCCAGCAGGGCCGGGCTAGCGGGGGTCGAGCAGTACGTC. Its protein is CASRAGLAGVEQYV.

This clonotype was detected a few times. The chain couples TRBV20-1 to TRBJ2-3, with 7 bases lining up with TRBD1. CDR1 is DFQATT, CDR2 SNEGSKA, per germline (reference sequence). Losses at the gene ends were 5 bases for V and 0 bases for J; bases not matched to a gene: 2. This CDR3 spans 13 amino acids. The CDR3 loop reads CSAAQGSTDTQYF. The CDR3 nucleotides read TGCAGTGCTGCACAGGGGAGCACAGATACGCAGTATTTT.

There are many counts of this clonotype. The chain uses TRBV12-3 or TRBV12-4 and TRBJ2-2, with 8 nucleotides matching TRBD1. The CDR3 loop spans 14 amino acids. Trimming cost V 10 bases and J 1 base; bases outside gene matches: 5. DNA for the CDR3: TGTGCCAACCCGGGACAGGAGAACACCGGGGAGCTGTTTTTT. This encodes CANPGQENTGELFF.

This clonotype was seen at least ten times. The chain links TRBV7-9 to TRBJ1-1; D unclear. V was pared by 3 bases and J by 5 bases, with 7 bases between. This CDR3 contains 12 residues. Looked up from germline, CDR1 is SEHNR and CDR2 is FQNEAQ (reference sequence). The chain's CDR3 is CASSFGRTEAFF. The CDR3 DNA is TGTGCCAGCAGCTTCGGACGGACTGAAGCTTTCTTT.

This clonotype was recorded at least ten times. The chain employs TRBV20-1 and TRBJ2-7, with D possibly being TRBD1 (5 bases). The CDR3 has 12 amino acids. The V end lost 6 bases, the J end lost 6 bases, and 15 bases lay between the germline ends. Germline CDR1 is DFQATT and CDR2 is SNEGSKA (reference sequence). The CDR3 sequence: CSAVPHRLEQYF. CDR3 in DNA: TGCAGTGCCGTACCCCACAGGCTCGAGCAGTACTTC.

The chain employs TRBV12-3 or TRBV12-4 and TRBJ2-5, with 9 nucleotides matching TRBD2. The CDR3 is made up of 16 amino acids. J gave up 2 bases and V 2 bases, and 6 bases lay outside the gene matches. The chain's CDR3 is CASSLLTSGFQETQYF. DNA for the CDR3: TGTGCCAGCAGTTTACTGACTAGCGGATTTCAAGAGACCCAGTACTTC.

The CDR3 coding sequence is TGTGCCAGCAGCTTGGTGGCGGGGGCGGCGGAGACCCAGTACTTC. Translation gives CASSLVAGAAETQYF. This chain links TRBV5-4 with TRBJ2-5; maybe TRBD2 (7 bases). The CDR3 is 15 amino acids. Per the germline V gene, CDR1 is SGHNT and CDR2 is YYREEE (reference sequence). V lost 0 bases, J lost 5 bases, and 14 bases lay in between.

This clonotype appeared many times. The CDR3 here is CSARTRGGFFYEQYV. CDR3 DNA: TGCAGTGCTAGGACCCGGGGGGGGTTCTTCTACGAGCAGTACGTC. V and J are TRBV20-1 and TRBJ2-7; 8 positions agree with TRBD2. The CDR3 covers 15 residues. Germline-derived CDR1 and CDR2 are DFQATT and SNEGSKA (reference sequence). V shed 3 bases and J 3 bases; nucleotides not matched to a gene: 10.

This clonotype came up many times. This chain joins TRBV5-8 and TRBJ2-7; 10 bases agree with TRBD1. The V segment lost 4 bases and the J segment 2 bases; nucleotides outside the gene matches: 6. This CDR3 has 15 residues. Germline V gives CDR1 SGHTS, CDR2 YDEGEE. The CDR3 DNA reads TGTGCCAGCAGCCCTACGGGACAGGGGACCTACGAGCAGTACTTC. Amino acid sequence: CASSPTGQGTYEQYF.

This clonotype showed up just a few times. The chain is built from TRBV7-9 and TRBJ2-1; D may match TRBD1 or TRBD2 (5 bases each). This CDR3 comprises 17 residues. V lost 3 bases, J lost 5 bases, and 20 bases lay in between. CDR1 SEHNR and CDR2 FQNEAQ come from the germline V gene (reference sequence). The CDR3 loop reads CASSFPVRGRGHNEQFF. CDR3 bases: TGTGCCAGCAGCTTTCCGGTTAGGGGCCGAGGGCACAATGAGCAGTTCTTC.

Ten or more counts support this clonotype. CDR3 bases: TGTGCCAGCAGCCAAGGGACAGGGATGAACACTGAAGCTTTCTTT. Translated: CASSQGTGMNTEAFF. This rearrangement joins TRBV3-1 to TRBJ1-1, with 8 bases identical to TRBD1. CDR3 length: 15 residues. V dropped 1 base and J dropped 0; count of bases not matched to a gene: 1. Germline V CDR1 and CDR2: LGHDT, YNNKEL (reference sequence).

This clonotype appeared many times. V and J are TRBV6-2 or TRBV6-3 and TRBJ2-1, with TRBD2 matching over 13 bases. V gave up 4 bases and J gave up 0 bases; unmatched junction bases: 12. This CDR3 region has 20 residues. Germline CDR1 and CDR2: MNHEY and SVGEGT. CDR3 coding DNA: TGTGCCAGCAGTTCTCTTCCTGGACTAGCGGGGGAAAGCTCCTACAATGAGCAGTTCTTC. Protein sequence: CASSSLPGLAGESSYNEQFF.

This clonotype was found many times. The CDR3, as DNA: TGTGCCAGCAGCGTAGCTCTCAGGGATACGCAGTATTTT. This translates into CASSVALRDTQYF. The chain carries TRBV9 and TRBJ2-3; D remains ambiguous. The germline V gene has CDR1 SGDLS and CDR2 YYNGEE. Trimming took off 0 bases at V and 6 bases at J, with 8 bases between the two ends. The CDR3 runs 13 residues.

The chain is built from TRBV20-1 and TRBJ1-1; D gene uncertain. The V gene lost 3 bases and the J gene lost 2 bases, with 16 bases spanning the gap. The CDR3 consists of 15 residues. The V gene's germline CDR1 is DFQATT and CDR2 SNEGSKA (reference sequence). CDR3 amino acids: CSASPRLRENTEAFF. CDR3 nucleotides: TGCAGTGCTAGCCCAAGGCTCCGGGAAAACACTGAAGCTTTCTTT.

This clonotype occurred a few times. This chain connects TRBV6-5 to TRBJ2-7; 13 nucleotides match TRBD2. There are 15 residues in the CDR3. In germline, CDR1 is MNHEY, CDR2 SVGAGI. With 6 bases clipped from V and 6 bases from J, the junction kept 8 bases outside the gene matches. CDR3 coding DNA: TGTGCCAGCAGACCCGGGACTAGCGGGGTTGCCGAGCAGTACTTC. This gives the protein CASRPGTSGVAEQYF.